Sequencing of this T cell receptor beta chain was carried out in a study of T cells in Graves' hyperthyroidism and ophthalmopathy. Findings of the study overall: A model using 13 V-J features told ophthalmopathy apart from stable hyperthyroidism. Blood held most thyroid clonotypes expanded above 0.001 frequency.

This clonotype was detected ten times or more. Antigen unknown. In germline, CDR1 is KGHDR, CDR2 SFDVKD. CDR3 length: 12 amino acids. V lost 5 bases and J lost 4, with 8 bases in between. It was uncontrolled infection, other autoimmune disease, pregnancy or lactation that excluded patients. Orbital computed tomography, thyroid ultrasound, serum thyroxine and TRAb, and clinical symptoms together informed the diagnoses. It was RNA transcripts that yielded the amplified TCR beta CDR3 regions. Initially, a first-round RT-PCR of the TCR CDR3 employed the HTBI primer set. TCRdb passed the multiplex PCR reads through MiXCR, listing each CDR3 protein once. The sample lists hundreds of thousands of distinct CDR3 sequences, about 45% occurring once.

Specimen: peripheral blood or thyroid tissue (not recorded which). The chain combines TRBV24-1 with TRBJ2-7, with D possibly TRBD1 on 5 matching bases. The clonotype originates from an adult man with Graves' disease, either hyperthyroidism or ophthalmopathy (not recorded which). The CDR3, as DNA: TGTGCCACCAGTGGCGACAGTTACGAGCAGTACTTC. This translates into CATSGDSYEQYF.